These 29 T cell receptor beta chains share one sample of origin, sequenced in a study of CD8+CD57+ T cells in acquired aplastic anemia. Investigators profiled TCR beta VDJ and CDR3 from genomic DNA template. TCRdb redid the calling of the reads with MiXCR, one entry per CDR3 protein. The table records around 19,000 distinct CDR3 sequences, 30% to 50% of them present only once. Their antigens are not known. It was patients with CD8+CD57+ cell expansion by flow cytometry who were chosen for sequencing. General study results and limits: The authors found lower diversity in patient CD8+CD57+ cells than in total CD4+ and CD8+ pools.

The sequencing input was CD8+CD57+ T cells sorted from PBMCs. Subset defined: bead-enriched CD8+CD57+ effector memory T cells from SAA patients. These receptors all come from a human donor with aplastic anemia.

There are a few counts of this clonotype. The chain uses TRBV19 and TRBJ1-1, with D perhaps TRBD1 (6 bases). The germline V gene encodes CDR1 LNHDA and CDR2 SQIVND (reference sequence). The V end was cut by 5 bases, the J end by 1 base, with 11 bases between. The CDR3 sequence is 14 residues long. The CDR3 DNA follows: TGTGCCAGTAGTGTGGGACACACGAACACTGAAGCTTTCTTT. Amino acids: CASSVGHTNTEAFF.

J is TRBJ2-3 and V is TRBV5-1; the D is unclear. V was cut by 4 bases and J by 4 bases, with 10 bases left in between. The CDR3 sequence is 13 residues long. The V gene's germline CDR1 is SGHRS and CDR2 YFSETQ. CDR3: CASSPDVPDTQYF. CDR3 in DNA: TGCGCCAGCAGCCCGGACGTCCCAGATACGCAGTATTTT.

This clonotype occurred a few times. The chain combines TRBV20-1 with TRBJ2-1; TRBD2 agrees at 7 bases. The CDR3 is made up of 17 amino acids. The V and J ends lost 0 bases and 8 bases, in that order; junction bases with no gene match: 16. Germline-derived CDR1 and CDR2 are DFQATT and SNEGSKA (reference sequence). CDR3 region: CSARDWLKAGLGHEQFF. The CDR3 DNA sequence: TGCAGTGCTAGAGATTGGTTAAAAGCGGGACTGGGCCATGAGCAGTTCTTC.

This clonotype came up a few times. The chain couples TRBV29-1 to TRBJ2-1; D not certain. CDR1 SQVTM and CDR2 ANQGSEA come from the germline V gene. The CDR3 runs 14 residues. The germline V and J ends were trimmed by 4 bases and 0 bases, with 10 bases remaining between them. The CDR3 reads CSVVEPSSYNEQFF. The CDR3 DNA reads as TGCAGCGTTGTGGAACCGAGCTCCTACAATGAGCAGTTCTTC.

In DNA form, the CDR3 reads TGCAGTGGCCGCGTCCTAGCGCTCGACGAGCAGTACTTC. It is translated as CSGRVLALDEQYF. The chain joins TRBV20-1 to TRBJ2-7; a weak D match, TRBD2 (6 bases). Trimming left V 7 bases short and J 5 bases short, with 18 bases between. The germline V gene encodes CDR1 DFQATT and CDR2 SNEGSKA (reference sequence). CDR3 length: 13 amino acids.

This clonotype was seen many times. The genes are TRBV6-4 and TRBJ1-5; the D gene is possibly TRBD1 (5 bases). Germline V gives CDR1 MRHNA, CDR2 SNTAGT. The CDR3 is 15 amino acids. V shed 5 bases and J shed 2 bases, with 13 bases lying between them. The CDR3 loop reads CASSSGPGGNQPQHF. The CDR3 nucleotides read TGTGCCAGCAGTTCGGGCCCGGGGGGCAATCAGCCCCAGCATTTT.

V gene TRBV20-1 combines with J gene TRBJ1-3, with D possibly TRBD1 on 5 matching bases. The germline V gene has CDR1 DFQATT and CDR2 SNEGSKA (reference sequence). The germline V and J ends were trimmed by 1 base and 0 bases, with 19 bases remaining between them. The CDR3 extends over 18 amino acids. This CDR3 reads CSARGPPQGHNSGNTIYF. CDR3 in DNA: TGCAGTGCTAGAGGACCCCCCCAGGGCCATAACTCTGGAAACACCATATATTTT.

The chain links TRBV15 to TRBJ2-7; D may be TRBD1 (5 bases). The V gene's germline CDR1 is LNHNV and CDR2 YYDKDF (reference sequence). The germline V and J ends were trimmed by 4 bases and 3 bases, with 16 bases remaining between them. There are 15 residues in the CDR3. Here the CDR3 reads CATSISAGISYEQYF. The CDR3 DNA is TGTGCCACCAGCATCAGCGCAGGGATCAGCTACGAGCAGTACTTC.

Remarks on this clonotype: This sequence may be a read error, since a much larger clone differs from it by one base. The gene calls are TRBV20-1 and TRBJ1-6; 8 positions match TRBD1. Losses at the gene ends were 0 bases for V and 9 bases for J; bases not matched to a gene: 7. The CDR3 sequence is 15 residues long. Germline-derived CDR1 and CDR2 are DFQATT and SNEGSKA (reference sequence). The CDR3: CSARDEQGDASPLHF. DNA for the CDR3: TGCAGTGCTAGAGATGAACAGGGGGACGCTTCACCCCTCCACTTT.

This sequence joins TRBV19 and TRBJ2-1, with D unresolved. CDR3 length: 16 amino acids. V lost 5 bases to trimming and J lost 0 bases, with 14 bases between them. Germline CDR1 is LNHDA and CDR2 is SQIVND (reference sequence). This CDR3 is CASSSRGAGSYNEQFF. CDR3 coding DNA: TGTGCCAGTAGTTCGCGAGGCGCCGGCTCCTACAATGAGCAGTTCTTC.

This clonotype appeared a few times. This chain uses TRBV6-5 with TRBJ2-1; 10 bases map to TRBD2. The CDR3 sequence is 15 residues long. Germline values: CDR1 MNHEY, CDR2 SVGAGI. J gave up 1 base and V 6 bases, and 3 bases lay outside the gene matches. CDR3 sequence reads: CASSEREGSYNEQFF. In nucleotides, the CDR3 is TGTGCCAGCAGCGAGCGGGAGGGATCCTACAATGAGCAGTTCTTC.

Here the CDR3 reads CASSSSVTSYEQYF. The CDR3 coding sequence is TGTGCCAGCAGCTCGTCAGTTACTTCCTACGAGCAGTACTTC. The V gene is TRBV7-9, the J gene TRBJ2-7; D unresolved. Per germline, CDR1 SEHNR and CDR2 FQNEAQ (reference sequence). The CDR3 is 14 amino acids. With 4 bases removed from V and 1 base from J, the gap between germline ends came to 11 bases. The entire variable domain, with the rest obtained from reference TRBV7-9 and TRBJ2-7, is as follows: DTGVSQNPRHKITKRGQNVTFRCDPISEHNRLYWYRQTLGQGPEFLTYFQNEAQLEKSRLLSDRFSAERPKGSFSTLEIQRTEQGDSAMYLCASSSSVTSYEQYFGPGTRLTVT.

This clonotype was found many times. The gene calls are TRBV25-1 and TRBJ1-5, with 9 bases aligning to TRBD1. This CDR3 region has 14 residues. The junction had 8 bases not matched to a gene; V was cut back by 6 bases and J by 8 bases. From germline, CDR1 is MGHDK and CDR2 SYGVNS. CDR3 in DNA: TGTGCCAGCAGGGGGACAGGGAGTTTCGAGCCCCAGCATTTT. As protein: CASRGTGSFEPQHF. Using reference TRBV25-1 and TRBJ1-5 for the parts outside the CDR3, the full variable domain is EADIYQTPRYLVIGTGKKITLECSQTMGHDKMYWYQQDPGMELHLIHYSYGVNSTEKGDLSSESTVSRIRTEHFPLTLESARPSHTSQYLCASRGTGSFEPQHFGDGTRLSIL.

This clonotype showed up many times. The chain employs TRBV12-3 or TRBV12-4 and TRBJ2-2; D gene unclear. The length of the CDR3 is 14 residues. Between the trimmed V and J ends, which lost 3 bases and 3 bases, there was a span of 8 bases. The CDR3 DNA reads TGTGCCAGCAGTTTTGTAGTATACACCGGGGAGCTGTTTTTT. This translates into CASSFVVYTGELFF.

This chain links TRBV7-3 with TRBJ2-3, with D possibly being TRBD2 (5 bases). Trimming removed 5 bases from V and 5 bases from J, with 11 bases in between. In germline, CDR1 is SGHTA, CDR2 FQGTGA. The CDR3 loop spans 13 amino acids. This CDR3 is CASSRTRGDTQYF. CDR3 DNA: TGTGCCAGCAGCCGTACCCGGGGAGATACGCAGTATTTT.

In this sample, this clonotype turned up once. The J gene is TRBJ1-1, the V gene TRBV5-1; TRBD1 aligns across 9 bases. The trim removed 4 bases at V and 6 bases at J, leaving 10 bases unmatched. The V gene's germline CDR1 is SGHRS and CDR2 YFSETQ. This CDR3 has 15 amino acids. The CDR3 DNA follows: TGCGCCAGCAGCGCGGCCGGGACAGGGTCGTCTGAAGCTTTCTTT. Translation gives CASSAAGTGSSEAFF.

This clonotype has a handful of counts. The rearrangement links TRBV2 to TRBJ2-5; 8 nucleotides line up with TRBD1. Germline V gene lookup returns CDR1 SNHLY and CDR2 FYNNEI. V was pared by 2 bases and J by 0 bases, with 5 bases of the junction left unmatched. The CDR3 consists of 16 residues. CDR3 bases: TGTGCCAGCAGTGAAAGGTCAGGGGGCTACCAAGAGACCCAGTACTTC. Its protein product is CASSERSGGYQETQYF.

The chain carries TRBV6-5 and TRBJ1-6, with D maybe TRBD1 (5 bases). Germline V lookup: CDR1 MNHEY, CDR2 SVGAGI. Trimming removed 5 bases from V and 6 bases from J, with 14 bases in between. The CDR3 runs 15 residues. Here the CDR3 reads CASSRTRDLNSPLHF. In DNA, the CDR3 is TGTGCCAGCAGTCGGACCCGGGACCTTAATTCACCCCTCCACTTT.

This clonotype appeared many times. The rearrangement links TRBV7-9 to TRBJ2-2; the match to TRBD1 covers 7 bases. V shed 7 bases, J shed 0 bases, and the junction held 11 bases outside the gene matches. The CDR3 runs 17 residues. The V gene's germline CDR1 is SEHNR and CDR2 FQNEAQ (reference sequence). CDR3 amino acids: CASTPSPGTANTGELFF. DNA of the CDR3: TGTGCCAGCACCCCCTCCCCGGGGACAGCGAACACCGGGGAGCTGTTTTTT.

The chain recombines TRBV7-6 with TRBJ2-3; 9 bases agree with TRBD2. Germline V lookup: CDR1 SGHVS, CDR2 FNYEAQ. V was clipped by 5 bases and J by 5 bases; unmatched bases: 11. The CDR3 totals 16 residues. CDR3 sequence (DNA): TGTGCCAGCAGCCTCCTAGCGGGGAGTCCGGTAGATACGCAGTATTTT. Its translation: CASSLLAGSPVDTQYF.

CDR3 in DNA: TGTGCCAGTTTCTCCCGACTAGCGGGCGTAGGTGAGCTGTTTTTT. It codes for CASFSRLAGVGELFF. This chain joins TRBV19 and TRBJ2-2; TRBD2 matches 10 bases. The CDR3 length is 15 residues. CDR1 and CDR2 (germline): LNHDA, SQIVND (reference sequence). V lost 8 bases and J lost 11; bases outside the gene matches: 14.

The chain recombines TRBV20-1 with TRBJ1-4; D not certain. Germline V gives CDR1 DFQATT, CDR2 SNEGSKA (reference sequence). The CDR3 loop spans 14 amino acids. The V gene lost 4 bases and the J gene lost 6 bases, with 15 bases spanning the gap. CDR3 in amino acids: CSAMSPLGDEKLFF. CDR3 bases: TGCAGTGCTATGTCTCCTCTTGGGGATGAAAAACTGTTTTTT.

This clonotype was found many times. The V and J genes are TRBV7-9 and TRBJ1-2; no clear D gene. The V end was cut by 0 bases, the J end by 4 bases, with 6 bases between. Per germline, CDR1 SEHNR and CDR2 FQNEAQ (reference sequence). The CDR3 runs 13 residues. This CDR3 reads CASSLALSYGYTF. In DNA, the CDR3 is TGTGCCAGCAGCTTAGCGCTTTCCTATGGCTACACCTTC.

There are a few counts of this clonotype. The genes are TRBV19 and TRBJ2-3; D gene ambiguous. CDR3 length: 13 amino acids. V was shortened by 5 bases and J by 2 bases, with 8 bases between the two germline ends. CDR1 LNHDA and CDR2 SQIVND come from the germline V gene (reference sequence). CDR3 in amino acids: CASSDTATDTQYF. The CDR3 nucleotides are TGTGCCAGTAGTGATACGGCCACAGATACGCAGTATTTT. Variable domain in full (rest from reference TRBV19 and TRBJ2-3): DGGITQSPKYLFRKEGQNVTLSCEQNLNHDAMYWYRQDPGQGLRLIYYSQIVNDFQKGDIAEGYSVSREKKESFPLTVTSAQKNPTAFYLCASSDTATDTQYFGPGTRLTVL.

Details on this clonotype: A single base separates this from a much larger clone, so it may be a read error. The rearrangement joins TRBV25-1 to TRBJ2-3, with 11 bases matching TRBD2. CDR1 is MGHDK, CDR2 SYGVNS, per germline. V lost 8 bases and J lost 3; bases outside the gene matches: 4. This CDR3 comprises 14 residues. Here the CDR3 DNA reads TGTGCCAGCCCTACTAGCGGGAGTACAGATACGCAGTATTTT. Translation: CASPTSGSTDTQYF.

The chain is built from TRBV4-2 and TRBJ2-1, with 8 nucleotides matching TRBD2. Germline V gene sequence: CDR1 LGHNA, CDR2 YNFKEQ. The V gene end was trimmed by 4 bases and the J gene end by 4 bases; junction bases not matched to a gene: 3. This CDR3 is built from 14 residues. The CDR3 region has the DNA TGTGCCAGCAGCCCTAGCGGGTCATACAATGAGCAGTTCTTC. This translates into CASSPSGSYNEQFF.

Concerning this clonotype: Here the CDR3 omits its conserved ending phenylalanine or tryptophan, so a read error is the likely source. This chain uses TRBV6-1 with TRBJ2-7; 7 nucleotides agree with TRBD1. The CDR3 spans 15 residues. The junction had 18 bases not matched to a gene; V was cut back by 11 bases and J by 5 bases. Germline assignment: CDR1 MNHNS and CDR2 SASEGT. Here the CDR3 reads CAGFYRSSGGNEQYL. In DNA, the CDR3 is TGTGCCGGTTTCTATCGCAGTTCAGGGGGTAACGAGCAGTACCTC.

Notes on this clonotype: A read error may be the cause here, since a much bigger clone is one base away. The chain recombines TRBV20-1 with TRBJ2-7, with 8 bases matching TRBD2. Germline V gives CDR1 DFQATT, CDR2 SNEGSKA (reference sequence). The CDR3 covers 13 residues. The CDR3 sequence is CSALSGSSYVQYF. CDR3 in DNA: TGCAGTGCTCTCAGCGGGAGTTCCTACGTGCAGTACTTC.

As concerns this clonotype: The junction shows a germline mismatch at one end, possibly a read error. This chain uses TRBV6-9 with TRBJ1-5; perhaps TRBD1 as D (6 bases). The CDR3 sequence is 15 residues long. Germline V gene data show CDR1 as MNHGY and CDR2 as SVAAGI. The CDR3 DNA follows: TGTGCCGGCAGGCAAGGGGCAGGGGCTAATCAGCCCCAGCACTTT. This translates into CAGRQGAGANQPQHF.